The clone carrying this T cell receptor beta chain was observed a handful of times. Its matching antigen is unknown. Relative to the germline gene, one junction end is altered; a read error may explain this. This CDR3 region has 15 residues. CDR1 is SSHAT and CDR2 is FNYEAQ in the germline V gene (reference sequence). These data originate in a study of beta chain features in type 1 diabetes. Study in general: The study found patients and healthy donors alike in age, gender and cell yields.

The investigators reverse transcribed all of the isolated RNA, so they sequenced expressed TCRB transcripts. The assay was immunoSEQ multiplex PCR, and TCRdb's table has in-frame clones only and misses some. The profile shows about 700,000 clones, around an eighth of them singletons. General study results and limits: The study notes PCR might favor shorter templates equally in patients and controls. The VDJ junctions of type 1 diabetes patients carried fewer insertions and more deletions. Shorter TCRB CDR3s, moderately but significantly so, marked every one of the four CD4+ subsets in Type 1 diabetes patients.

Only one heparinised blood draw was taken per donor, and its volume averaged about 120 mL. The sequence derives from a man aged 18 to 29 with type 1 diabetes. The sequencing input was naive CD4+ T cells from blood. The chain carries TRBV7-7 and TRBJ2-1; TRBD1 matches at 9 bases. The CDR3 protein is CASSLGQGNYNEQFF. CDR3 nucleotide sequence: TGTGCTAGCAGCTTAGGACAGGGGAATTACAATGAGCAGTTCTTC.